The rows below give T cell receptor beta chains drawn from one sample of a study of spatial heterogeneity in lung cancer. TCRdb re-called the 5' RACE reads through MiXCR, storing one row per CDR3 protein. The sample includes roughly 6,900 distinct CDR3 sequences, less than 6% of them seen just once. This material consisted of normal lung tissue next to the tumor, taken at surgery. The receptors originated from a female donor with early-stage non-small cell lung cancer. The CDR3 runs from the conserved cysteine through the conserved F or W. Each record gives: V gene, D gene, clone size, J gene, CDR3 protein, CDR3 DNA. A D gene is named only where the DNA matches it firmly. Clone size is given for some rows only: seen once, a few or many times, or a class if the clone is expanded.

TRBV7-3	TRBD1	large	TRBJ2-2	CASSRTGRGELFF	TGTGCCAGCAGTAGGACAGGGCGCGGGGAGCTGTTTTTT
TRBV2	-	many	TRBJ2-1	CASTSGTHSYNEQFF	TGTGCCAGCACGTCGGGGACCCACTCCTACAATGAGCAGTTCTTC
TRBV20-1	-	many	TRBJ1-2	CSAREAQGGYGYTF	TGCAGTGCTAGAGAGGCACAGGGTGGCTATGGCTACACCTTC
TRBV19	TRBD1	large	TRBJ2-5	CASSATGGGKETQYF	TGTGCCAGTAGTGCGACAGGGGGCGGAAAAGAGACCCAGTACTTC
TRBV20-1	TRBD1	medium-sized	TRBJ2-2	CSAREGTGDTGELFF	TGCAGTGCTAGAGAGGGGACAGGGGACACCGGGGAGCTGTTTTTT
TRBV6-5	-	many	TRBJ2-1	CASTPDRVAYNEQFF	TGTGCCAGCACCCCCGACAGAGTGGCCTACAATGAGCAGTTCTTC
TRBV24-1	-	many	TRBJ2-1	CATSQGGTPYNEQFF	TGTGCCACCAGTCAGGGCGGGACACCCTACAATGAGCAGTTCTTC
TRBV7-9	-	medium-sized	TRBJ2-5	CAGQPENQETQYF	TGTGCCGGACAACCAGAGAACCAAGAGACCCAGTACTTC
TRBV7-9	TRBD2	many	TRBJ2-7	CASSSLAGLGEQYF	TGTGCCAGCAGCTCCCTGGCGGGACTAGGGGAGCAGTACTTC
TRBV7-3	TRBD1	large	TRBJ2-5	CASSPGTGHQETQYF	TGTGCCAGCAGCCCCGGGACAGGGCATCAAGAGACCCAGTACTTC
TRBV4-2	TRBD2	medium-sized	TRBJ2-1	CASSQGGLDKPEQFF	TGTGCCAGCAGCCAAGGGGGACTAGACAAGCCTGAGCAGTTCTTC
TRBV5-1	-	medium-sized	TRBJ2-1	CASSSFGLTSSYNEQFF	TGCGCCAGCAGCAGCTTCGGCCTGACGAGCTCCTACAATGAGCAGTTCTTC
TRBV29-1	TRBD2	many	TRBJ2-7	CSVNGLAGGMYEQYF	TGCAGCGTAAATGGACTAGCGGGAGGGATGTACGAGCAGTACTTC
TRBV7-3	-	-	TRBJ2-1	CASSLDSSYNEQFF	TGTGCCAGCAGCTTGGACAGCTCCTACAATGAGCAGTTCTTC
TRBV20-1	-	many	TRBJ1-1	CSARSGRDTEAFF	TGCAGTGCTAGAAGTGGCAGGGACACTGAAGCTTTCTTT
TRBV11-2	TRBD1	medium-sized	TRBJ1-2	CASSLARSGGEGYTF	TGTGCCAGCAGCTTAGCCCGCTCAGGGGGAGAAGGCTACACCTTC
TRBV7-7	TRBD2	medium-sized	TRBJ2-1	CASSSVAGVEQFF	TGTGCTAGCAGCTCCGTAGCGGGGGTTGAGCAGTTCTTC
TRBV7-6	-	medium-sized	TRBJ2-5	CASSLFVFQETQYF	TGTGCCAGCAGCTTATTTGTGTTCCAAGAGACCCAGTACTTC
TRBV5-1	-	many	TRBJ2-2	CASSLVPGNTGELFF	TGCGCCAGCAGCTTGGTACCGGGGAACACCGGGGAGCTGTTTTTT
TRBV28	-	medium-sized	TRBJ2-5	CASSLQGTNQETQYF	TGTGCCAGCAGTTTACAGGGGACGAACCAAGAGACCCAGTACTTC
TRBV5-1	-	medium-sized	TRBJ2-1	CASSLSRGPGDEQFF	TGCGCCAGCAGCTTATCGCGGGGCCCCGGGGATGAGCAGTTCTTC
TRBV7-6	TRBD1	many	TRBJ2-2	CASSSISTGSYTGELFF	TGTGCCAGCAGCTCTATATCGACAGGGTCTTACACCGGGGAGCTGTTTTTT
TRBV9	TRBD1	many	TRBJ1-4	CASSKGQGAGEKLFF	TGTGCCAGCAGCAAGGGACAGGGGGCAGGAGAAAAACTGTTTTTT
TRBV29-1	-	medium-sized	TRBJ1-2	CSVLGSKSYTF	TGCAGCGTTCTTGGGTCGAAAAGCTACACCTTC
TRBV28	-	medium-sized	TRBJ2-7	CASSFATNYEQYF	TGTGCCAGCAGTTTTGCTACCAATTACGAGCAGTACTTC
TRBV10-3	-	medium-sized	TRBJ1-1	CAISKQGPNTEAFF	TGTGCCATCAGCAAACAGGGACCGAACACTGAAGCTTTCTTT
TRBV6-6	-	few	TRBJ2-2	CASSYRDRGGSTGELFF	TGTGCCAGCAGTTACAGGGATCGCGGCGGAAGCACCGGGGAGCTGTTTTTT
TRBV12-5	TRBD1	many	TRBJ1-2	CASGPGQGTYGYTF	TGTGCTAGTGGTCCGGGACAGGGTACATATGGCTACACCTTC
TRBV27	-	medium-sized	TRBJ2-7	CASSLRPGAYEQYF	TGTGCCAGCAGTTTACGCCCTGGGGCCTACGAGCAGTACTTC
TRBV20-1	-	-	TRBJ1-2	CSARDDGDGYTF	TGCAGTGCTAGAGATGACGGGGATGGCTACACCTTC